This T cell receptor (beta chain) stems from a study of shared clonotypes between healthy human individuals. Study summary: Per donor, three plates held CD4 naive cells, three held CD4 memory, two held CD8 naive and one held CD8 memory. The study, taken as a whole, reports: Generally, naive subsets came out with larger estimated richness than memory subsets.

The run depth of the assay was deep. An even split of each subset's genomic DNA across several immunoSEQ plates was performed. The repertoire was sequenced with immunoSEQ multiplex PCR; TCRdb's copy has only in-frame clones and lacks some. Of approximately 2,000,000 clones in the sample, 93% were seen once. Germline-derived CDR1 and CDR2 are MNHEY and SVGAGI. The CDR3 has 14 amino acids. Trimming removed 6 bases at V and 2 bases at J, with 13 bases between. On this clone: Its antigen is unknown.

Only CD45RO-negative cells positively selected for CCR7 counted as naive CD8 cells, so terminally differentiated effector memory CD45RA+ cells were excluded. The sequence derives from a man between 18 and 29 years old in good health. Some clones in this sample may be carry-over from other donors' samples. Sequencing was carried out using naive CD8+ T cells from PBMCs. The chain links TRBV6-5 to TRBJ2-5; D call uncertain. CDR3 bases: TGTGCCAGCAGACGTGTTCTTGGTCAAGAGACCCAGTACTTC. It yields the protein CASRRVLGQETQYF.